The clone carrying this TCR beta chain was detected a few times. This entry is derived from a study of T-cell reconstitution after alpha-beta-depleted transplantation in children. Germline V gene sequence: CDR1 MNHNY, CDR2 SVGAGI (reference sequence). The CDR3 loop spans 13 amino acids. With V trimmed by 0 bases and J by 8 bases, 3 bases remained unmatched. For TCRbeta, the library was prepared with unique molecular identifiers. TCRdb fed the PCR reads into MiXCR, producing one record per CDR3 protein. The sample holds around 340,000 distinct CDR3 sequences, about an eighth seen once. V and J are TRBV6-6 and TRBJ1-1, with 7 bases aligning to TRBD1. This TCR derives from a human donor who donated a stem cell graft to a child with Fanconi anemia. The source material was PBMCs, sampled from the stem cell graft. The chain's CDR3 is CASSYSGTVEAFF. The CDR3 DNA is TGTGCCAGCAGTTACTCGGGGACAGTGGAAGCTTTCTTT.